This T cell receptor beta chain was sequenced during a study of T cell repertoires in cytomegalovirus infection. General observations from the study: The cumulative frequency of public TCR beta families identified carriers of CMV plus the relevant HLA.

Trimming stripped 10 bases from V and 0 bases from J, with 9 bases between. CDR3 length: 12 amino acids. Germline lookup yields CDR1 MNHEY and CDR2 SVGAGI. In TCRdb, the reads were re-called with MiXCR into one record per CDR3 protein. The table lists roughly 150,000 distinct CDR3 sequences, about 31% of them singletons. The table lists this clonotype with a few counts. Its antigen is unidentified. This chain uses TRBV6-5 with TRBJ1-1; no definite D call. The sample here was CD8+ T cells from cultured PBMCs, taken from culture after CMV antigen stimulation. The sequence came from a human donor in good health (CMV status not recorded). Some clones in this sample may be carry-over from other donors' samples. The CDR3 sequence is CATSTVNTEAFF. In DNA form, the CDR3 reads TGTGCCACCTCTACGGTGAACACTGAAGCTTTCTTT.